This note documents a single TCR beta chain sequence. Its antigen is undetermined. This record belongs to a study of shared clonotypes between healthy human individuals. Study-wide findings and caveats: Roughly 5.3% of naive CD4 clonotypes were common to a few donors.

Libraries were prepared by immunoSEQ multiplex PCR; TCRdb keeps only in-frame clonotypes and omits some of them. The sample records about 1 million clones, roughly 70% being singletons. The V gene end was trimmed by 7 bases and the J gene end by 4 bases; junction bases not matched to a gene: 9. In germline, CDR1 is MNHNS, CDR2 SASEGT. The length of the CDR3 is 14 residues. The sequenced sample was memory CD4+ T cells sorted from blood. Subset meaning: CD45RA-negative fraction. This clonotype was obtained from a man aged 18 to 30 in good health. The chain is built from TRBV6-1 and TRBJ2-7; 8 positions match TRBD2. The CDR3 sequence: CASTISGTRYEQYF. The CDR3 nucleotides read TGTGCCAGCACAATTAGCGGGACCCGATACGAGCAGTACTTC.